This T cell receptor (beta chain) was sequenced during a study of blood T cell repertoires in COVID-19. Study context: Whether acute or convalescent, the COVID-19 samples came from the United States, Italy and Spain. The cDNA or gDNA used as material had been derived from T cells, B-cell-depleted T cells, or PBMCs.

Repertoires were generated with immunoSEQ multiplex PCR, while TCRdb's copy carries only in-frame clones and drops some. The data contain about 110,000 clones, more than 80% of them seen just once; the ten biggest clones take up 4.5% to 5%. The CDR3 extends over 15 amino acids. CDR1 and CDR2 from the germline V gene are SEHNR and FQNEAQ (reference sequence). J lost 5 bases, V lost 4 bases, and 5 bases had no gene match. The sequence came from a middle-aged man with active or convalescent COVID-19. Sequenced: peripheral blood. The chain joins TRBV7-9 to TRBJ1-6; 7 nucleotides align to TRBD1. For the CDR3, the DNA is TGTGCCAGCAGCTCCCCCGGGACAGATAATTCACCCCTCCACTTT. It yields the protein CASSSPGTDNSPLHF.